The clone carrying this T cell receptor (beta chain) occurred a few times. Unique molecular identifiers tagged the TCRbeta library. TCRdb re-derived calls from the PCR reads in MiXCR, one entry per CDR3 protein. The table has 300,000 to 350,000 distinct CDR3 sequences, approximately 23% seen once. This entry belongs to a study of T-cell reconstitution after alpha-beta-depleted transplantation in children. Losses at the gene ends were 0 bases for V and 5 bases for J; bases not matched to a gene: 6. CDR3 length: 16 amino acids. Germline-derived CDR1 and CDR2 are DFQATT and SNEGSKA (reference sequence). The chain couples TRBV20-1 to TRBJ2-1; 11 positions agree with TRBD2. Source: PBMCs, mostly from graft donor cells, taken 180 days after TCRalphabeta/CD19-depleted stem cell transplant. The source of this sequence is a male patient aged 10-17 years who had a stem cell transplant for acute lymphoblastic leukemia, so the T cells may come from the graft donor. The chain's CDR3 is CSARDWGLADDNEQFF. In DNA form, the CDR3 reads TGCAGTGCTAGAGATTGGGGACTAGCGGACGACAATGAGCAGTTCTTC.